This T cell receptor beta chain was recovered during a study of shared clonotypes between healthy human individuals. About the research overall: Used for every donor were three CD4 naive, three CD4 memory, two CD8 naive and one CD8 memory plate.

In its sample, this clone was seen once. Its antigen is undetermined. The CDR3 is 16 residues long. Trimming cost V 4 bases and J 2 bases, with 19 bases left between them. Germline CDR1 SQVTM, CDR2 ANQGSEA. TCRdb keeps only in-frame clones here, not all; method: immunoSEQ multiplex PCR. The sample has a few hundred thousand clones, about 95% seen once. Study-wide points: Sharing across four donors was highest in naive CD4 (approximately 5%) and lowest in memory CD8 (about 0.4%). Sorted-subset sequencing, rarefaction showed, was incomplete despite large depth.

Naive CD8 cells comprised CD45RO-negative, CCR7-positively selected cells, excluding terminally differentiated effector memory CD45RA+ cells. The gene calls are TRBV29-1 and TRBJ2-3, with D unclear. Sequenced: naive CD8+ T cells sorted from blood. The source of this sequence is a woman in her 30s in good health. The CDR3 DNA sequence: TGCAGCGTTGTAGGGATTCGCGGCACCAACACAGATACGCAGTATTTT. Residues: CSVVGIRGTNTDTQYF.